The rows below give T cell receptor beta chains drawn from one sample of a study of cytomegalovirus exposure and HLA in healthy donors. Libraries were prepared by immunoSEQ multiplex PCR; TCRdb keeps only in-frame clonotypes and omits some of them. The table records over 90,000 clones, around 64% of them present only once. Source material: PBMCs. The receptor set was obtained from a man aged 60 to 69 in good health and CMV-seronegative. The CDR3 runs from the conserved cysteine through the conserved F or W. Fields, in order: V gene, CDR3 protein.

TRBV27,CASSPGGYGANVLTF
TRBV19,CASSKATITDTQYF
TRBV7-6,CASSFAQGSSYNEQFF
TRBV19,CASSGRGSGANVLTF
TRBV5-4,CASRHRGHCNQPQHF
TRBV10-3,CAISEVVGSYGYTF
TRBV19,CASSVDSSYNSPLHF
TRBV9,CASSVGQGQGLNYGYTF
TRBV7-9,CASSLGQTNTEAFF
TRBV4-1,CASSQWTGGSGANVLTF
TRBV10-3,CAISGQAETQYF
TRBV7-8,CASSQGAGATNEKLFF
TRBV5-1,CASSSAEPRGVYEQYF
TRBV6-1,CASSETPQGLETQYF
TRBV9,CASSVVAPLSGRERDEQYF
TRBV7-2,CASSFPGLAGGAGKLFF